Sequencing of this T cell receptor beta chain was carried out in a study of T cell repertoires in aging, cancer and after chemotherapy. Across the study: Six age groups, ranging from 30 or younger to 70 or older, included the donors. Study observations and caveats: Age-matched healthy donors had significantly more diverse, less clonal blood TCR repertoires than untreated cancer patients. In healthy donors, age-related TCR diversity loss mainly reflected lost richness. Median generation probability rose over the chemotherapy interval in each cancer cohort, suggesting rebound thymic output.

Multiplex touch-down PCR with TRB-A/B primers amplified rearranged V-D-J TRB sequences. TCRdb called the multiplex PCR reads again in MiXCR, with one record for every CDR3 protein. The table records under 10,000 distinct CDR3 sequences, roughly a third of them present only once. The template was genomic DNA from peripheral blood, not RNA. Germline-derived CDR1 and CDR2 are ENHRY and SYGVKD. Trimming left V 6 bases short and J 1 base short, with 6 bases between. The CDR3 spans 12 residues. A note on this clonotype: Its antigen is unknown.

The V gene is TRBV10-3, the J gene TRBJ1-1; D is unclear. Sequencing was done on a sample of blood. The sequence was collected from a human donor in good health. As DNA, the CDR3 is TGTGCCATCAGAGAATCGAACACTGAAGCTTTCTTT. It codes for CAIRESNTEAFF.